This T cell receptor beta chain was captured by sequencing in a study of shared clonotypes between healthy human individuals. Only in-frame clones appear in the TCRdb table, and some are missing; sequencing was by immunoSEQ multiplex PCR. In the table there are more than 2,000,000 clones, 85% to 95% of which are singletons. The CDR3 runs 12 residues. The germline V gene encodes CDR1 SGHAT and CDR2 FQNNGV. The V end was cut by 4 bases, the J end by 4 bases, with 7 bases between. This TCR was sampled from a man aged 18 to 30 in good health. Some clones in this sample may be carry-over from other donors' samples. Specimen: naive CD4+ T cells from PBMCs. Regarding subset: CD45RA+ positively selected. The chain links TRBV11-2 to TRBJ1-2; D gene unclear. CDR3 in DNA: TGTGCCAGCAGCTCCCGGGCCTATGGCTACACCTTC. It translates to CASSSRAYGYTF.